The 8 T cell receptor beta chains given below trace back to one sample, sequenced in a study of blood T cells in healthy people across ages. Using a J-beta primer mix together with a sample-barcoded 5' primer, a second PCR was run for about 7 to 12 cycles. TCRdb itself ran the 5' RACE reads through MiXCR, one entry per CDR3 protein. The data contain roughly 800,000 distinct CDR3 sequences, roughly 40% of them singletons. The sequencing sample was made of blood. Receptor source: a man younger than 35 in good health.

The chain carries TRBV7-2 and TRBJ1-2; D gene ambiguous. CDR3 size: 14 residues. Trimming cost V 1 base and J 7 bases, with 13 bases left between them. Germline loops: CDR1 SGHTA, CDR2 FQGNSA. The CDR3 loop reads CASSLDGGRGGYTF. CDR3 sequence (DNA): TGTGCCAGCAGCTTAGATGGCGGGAGAGGTGGCTACACCTTC.

This clonotype was seen a handful of times. This chain connects TRBV15 to TRBJ1-2; no definite D call. The length of the CDR3 is 13 residues. Trimming shortened V by 3 bases and J by 4 bases, and 9 bases separated the two germline ends. Germline-derived CDR1 and CDR2 are LNHNV and YYDKDF (reference sequence). The chain's CDR3 is CATSSMARYGYTF. In nucleotides, the CDR3 is TGTGCCACCAGCAGTATGGCCCGCTATGGCTACACCTTC.

In the case of this clonotype: A junction boundary mismatches the germline segment, possibly from a read error. The chain employs TRBV4-3 and TRBJ2-7, with 7 bases identical to TRBD1. The CDR3 has 15 amino acids. Germline V gives CDR1 LGHNA, CDR2 YSLEER. The CDR3 sequence is CASGQDRSPSYEQYF. The CDR3 DNA sequence: TGCGCCAGCGGCCAGGACAGGTCCCCCTCCTACGAGCAGTACTTC.

This clonotype showed up just a few times. This chain links TRBV16 with TRBJ1-2, with D perhaps matching TRBD1 (5 bases). This CDR3 region has 16 residues. V was cut by 0 bases and J by 1 base, with 12 bases left in between. CDR1 is KGHSY, CDR2 FQNENV, per germline. CDR3 residues: CASSQSGGVLNYGYTF. In DNA form, the CDR3 reads TGTGCCAGCAGCCAATCCGGGGGGGTGCTTAACTATGGCTACACCTTC.

J is TRBJ2-5 and V is TRBV21-1; TRBD1 is the table's D call and was not checked against the DNA. TRBV21-1 is a known pseudogene. The CDR3 is 17 residues long. The CDR3 nucleotides are TGTGCCAGCAGCGGCCGGGACAGGGGCAGGACCTACAATGAGCAGTACTTC. It encodes CASSGRDRGRTYNEQYF.

Points on this clonotype: A single base separates this from a much larger clone, so it may be a read error. This chain joins TRBV4-3 and TRBJ2-1; no clear D gene. In germline, CDR1 is LGHNA, CDR2 YSLEER. CDR3 length equals 14 residues. The CDR3 sequence: CASMSSLLHKEQFF. CDR3 DNA: TGCGCCAGCATGTCTTCCCTACTACACAAGGAGCAGTTCTTC.

This clonotype was seen a few times. The rearrangement links TRBV29-1 to TRBJ2-3; D not certain. The CDR3 extends over 11 amino acids. V lost 5 bases and J 4 bases, leaving 7 bases between the germline ends. In germline, CDR1 is SQVTM, CDR2 ANQGSEA. The CDR3 coding sequence is TGCAGCGTTACAATAGCAGATACGCAGTATTTT. Its protein is CSVTIADTQYF.

V and J are TRBV3-1 and TRBJ1-1, with 11 bases matching TRBD1. The length of the CDR3 is 14 residues. Looked up from germline, CDR1 is LGHDT and CDR2 is YNNKEL (reference sequence). V gave up 3 bases and J gave up 10 bases; unmatched junction bases: 7. CDR3 bases: TGTGCCAGCAGCCATCGGACAGGGGGCTCTGCAGCTTTCTTT. As protein: CASSHRTGGSAAFF.